This TCR beta chain was observed in a study of regulatory T cells in long-lasting Graves disease. A word on this clonotype: Its antigen is not known. This could be a read error, since a much larger clone is one nucleotide away. Because the CDR3 is missing its conserved closing phenylalanine or tryptophan, this is likely a read error.

Construction of TCR beta libraries relied on iRepertoire HTBI primers and on Arm-PCR targeting CDR3 regions. TCRdb used MiXCR to reprocess the multiplex PCR reads, holding one entry per CDR3 protein. The sample has 400,000 to 500,000 distinct CDR3 sequences, around 15% seen once. The CDR3 runs to 16 residues. V lost 1 base to trimming and J lost 6 bases, with 19 bases between them. Germline assignment: CDR1 SGHTA and CDR2 FQGNSA. The time point was: newly diagnosed GD, antithyroid drugs for less than 3 months. With RNA extracted from PBMCs as input, the TCR library was made. In this cohort, patients came from an endocrinology department located in Xi'an, China. Findings and limits, study-wide: Patients with persistent disease showed a bias toward TRBV28, TRBJ1-2 and TRBJ2-5.

The sample was also linked to a second study, of T cells in Graves' hyperthyroidism and ophthalmopathy.

Sample: peripheral blood mononuclear cells (PBMCs), taken at new diagnosis, from a patient treated with antithyroid drugs. The chain employs TRBV7-2 and TRBJ2-7, with a weak D call TRBD2 (6 bases). The sequence was obtained from a woman in her forties or fifties with Graves disease. The CDR3 is CASSLDVGGEWGEQYL. Written as DNA, the CDR3 is TGTGCCAGCAGCTTAGACGTGGGAGGCGAATGGGGCGAGCAGTACCTC.